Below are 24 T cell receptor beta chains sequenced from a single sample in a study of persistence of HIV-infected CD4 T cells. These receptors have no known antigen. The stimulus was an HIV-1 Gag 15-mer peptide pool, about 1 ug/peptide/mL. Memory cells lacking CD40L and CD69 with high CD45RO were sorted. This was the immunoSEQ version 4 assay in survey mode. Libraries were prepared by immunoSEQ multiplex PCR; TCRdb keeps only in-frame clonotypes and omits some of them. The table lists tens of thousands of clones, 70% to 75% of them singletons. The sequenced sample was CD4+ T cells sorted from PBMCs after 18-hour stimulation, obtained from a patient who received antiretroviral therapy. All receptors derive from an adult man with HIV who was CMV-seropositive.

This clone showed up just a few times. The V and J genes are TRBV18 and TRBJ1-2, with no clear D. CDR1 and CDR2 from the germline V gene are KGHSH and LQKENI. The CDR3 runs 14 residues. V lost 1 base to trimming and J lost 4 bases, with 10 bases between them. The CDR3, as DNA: TGTGCCAGCTCACCACAAAAGGGATTCTATGGCTACACCTTC. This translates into CASSPQKGFYGYTF.

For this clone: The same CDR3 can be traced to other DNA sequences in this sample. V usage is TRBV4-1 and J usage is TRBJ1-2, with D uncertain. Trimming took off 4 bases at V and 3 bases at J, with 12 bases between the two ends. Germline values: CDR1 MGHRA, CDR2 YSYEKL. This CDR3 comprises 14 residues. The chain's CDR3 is CASSPRPGDYGYTF. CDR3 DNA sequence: TGCGCCAGCAGCCCCCGCCCAGGCGACTATGGCTACACCTTC.

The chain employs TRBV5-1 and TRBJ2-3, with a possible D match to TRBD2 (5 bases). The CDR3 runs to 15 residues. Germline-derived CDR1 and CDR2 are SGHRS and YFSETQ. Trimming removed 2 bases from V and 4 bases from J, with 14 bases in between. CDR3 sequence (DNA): TGCGCCAGCAGCTTAGGTCGGGTTAGCGCAGATACGCAGTATTTT. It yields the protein CASSLGRVSADTQYF.

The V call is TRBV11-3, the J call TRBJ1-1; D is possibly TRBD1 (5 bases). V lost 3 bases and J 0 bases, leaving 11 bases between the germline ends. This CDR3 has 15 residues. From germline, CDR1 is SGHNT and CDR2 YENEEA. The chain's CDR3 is CASSFLGAMNTEAFF. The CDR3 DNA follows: TGTGCCAGCAGCTTCCTCGGGGCAATGAACACTGAAGCTTTCTTT.

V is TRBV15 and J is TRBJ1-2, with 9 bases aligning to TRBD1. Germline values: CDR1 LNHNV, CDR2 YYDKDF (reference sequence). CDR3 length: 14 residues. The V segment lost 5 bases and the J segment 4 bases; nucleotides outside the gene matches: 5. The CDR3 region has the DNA TGTGCCACCAGCTCATCGACAGGGGGCTATGGCTACACCTTC. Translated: CATSSSTGGYGYTF.

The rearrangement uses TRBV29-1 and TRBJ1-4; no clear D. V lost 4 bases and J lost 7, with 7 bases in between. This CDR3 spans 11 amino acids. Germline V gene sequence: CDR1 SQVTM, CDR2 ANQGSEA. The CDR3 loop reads CSVAGSEKLFF. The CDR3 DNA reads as TGCAGCGTTGCAGGCAGTGAAAAACTGTTTTTT.

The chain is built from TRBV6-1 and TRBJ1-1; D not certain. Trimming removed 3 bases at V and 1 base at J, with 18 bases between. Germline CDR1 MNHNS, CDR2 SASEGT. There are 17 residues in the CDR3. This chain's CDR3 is CASSERPTSGGNTEAFF. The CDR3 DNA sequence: TGTGCCAGCAGTGAGCGGCCCACCTCGGGTGGGAACACTGAAGCTTTCTTT.

CDR3 nucleotides: TGTGCCAGTAGTGAAGGGGGCTGGAATCAGCCCCAGCATTTT. This sequence encodes CASSEGGWNQPQHF. The rearrangement links TRBV19 to TRBJ1-5, with 7 positions matching TRBD1. With V trimmed by 5 bases and J by 4 bases, 5 bases remained unmatched. The CDR3 covers 14 residues. Germline V lookup: CDR1 LNHDA, CDR2 SQIVND (reference sequence).

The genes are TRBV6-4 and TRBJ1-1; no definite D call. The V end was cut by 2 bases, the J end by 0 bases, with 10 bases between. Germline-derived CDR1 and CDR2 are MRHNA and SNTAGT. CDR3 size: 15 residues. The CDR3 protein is CASSDGKSLNTEAFF. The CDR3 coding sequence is TGTGCCAGCAGTGACGGAAAGAGCTTGAACACTGAAGCTTTCTTT.

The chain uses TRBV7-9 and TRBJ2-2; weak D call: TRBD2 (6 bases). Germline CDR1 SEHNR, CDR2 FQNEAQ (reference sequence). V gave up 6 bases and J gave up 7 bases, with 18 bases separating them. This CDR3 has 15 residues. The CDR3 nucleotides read TGTGCCAGCAGGCGGAGGGGAACCGTTGACGGGGAGCTGTTTTTT. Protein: CASRRRGTVDGELFF.

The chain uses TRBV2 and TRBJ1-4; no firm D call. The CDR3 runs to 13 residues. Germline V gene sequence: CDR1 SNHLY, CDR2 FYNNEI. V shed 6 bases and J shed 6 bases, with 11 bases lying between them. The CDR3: CASRGTRYEKLFF. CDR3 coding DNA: TGTGCCAGCAGGGGCACGAGATATGAAAAACTGTTTTTT.

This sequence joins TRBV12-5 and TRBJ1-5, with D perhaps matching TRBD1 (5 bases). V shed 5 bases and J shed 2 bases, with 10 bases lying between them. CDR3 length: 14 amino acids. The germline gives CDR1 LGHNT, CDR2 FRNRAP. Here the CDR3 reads CASGGDLGNQPQHF. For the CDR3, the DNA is TGTGCTAGTGGTGGGGACCTCGGCAATCAGCCCCAGCATTTT.

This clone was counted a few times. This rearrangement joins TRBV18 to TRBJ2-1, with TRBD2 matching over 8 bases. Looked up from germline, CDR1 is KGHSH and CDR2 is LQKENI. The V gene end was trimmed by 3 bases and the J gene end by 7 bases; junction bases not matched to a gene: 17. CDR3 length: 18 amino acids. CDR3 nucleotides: TGTGCCAGCTCACCCGCGGAGCGGGGGAATCCAGGGATAAATGAGCAGTTCTTC. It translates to CASSPAERGNPGINEQFF.

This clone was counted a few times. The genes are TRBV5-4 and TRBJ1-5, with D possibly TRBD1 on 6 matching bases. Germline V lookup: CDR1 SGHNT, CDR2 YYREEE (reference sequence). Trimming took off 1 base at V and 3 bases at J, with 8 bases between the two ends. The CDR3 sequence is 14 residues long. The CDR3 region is CASSLPGANQPQHF. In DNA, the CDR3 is TGTGCCAGCAGCTTGCCAGGGGCCAATCAGCCCCAGCATTTT.

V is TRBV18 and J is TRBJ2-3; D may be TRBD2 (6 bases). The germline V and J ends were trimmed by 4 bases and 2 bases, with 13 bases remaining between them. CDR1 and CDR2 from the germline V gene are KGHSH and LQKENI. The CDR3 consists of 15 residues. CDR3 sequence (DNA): TGTGCCAGCTCACTAGATAGCGGATCCACAGATACGCAGTATTTT. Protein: CASSLDSGSTDTQYF.

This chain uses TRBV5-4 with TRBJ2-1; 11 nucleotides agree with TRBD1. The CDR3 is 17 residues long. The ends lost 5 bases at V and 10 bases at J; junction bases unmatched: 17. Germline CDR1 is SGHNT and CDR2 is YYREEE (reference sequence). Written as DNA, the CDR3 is TGTGCCAGCAGACTCGGGACAGGGGGTAGTTCACAGTTGGAGCAGTTCTTC. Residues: CASRLGTGGSSQLEQFF. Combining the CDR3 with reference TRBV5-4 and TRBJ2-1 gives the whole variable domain ETGVTQSPTHLIKTRGQQVTLRCSSQSGHNTVSWYQQALGQGPQFIFQYYREEENGRGNFPPRFSGLQFPNYSSELNVNALELDDSALYLCASRLGTGGSSQLEQFFGPGTRLTVL.

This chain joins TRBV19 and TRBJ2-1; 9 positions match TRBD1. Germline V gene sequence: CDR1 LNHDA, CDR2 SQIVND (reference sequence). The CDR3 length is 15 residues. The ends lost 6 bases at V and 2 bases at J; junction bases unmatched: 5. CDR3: CASSERQGAYNEQFF. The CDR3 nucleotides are TGTGCCAGTAGCGAGAGACAGGGGGCCTACAATGAGCAGTTCTTC.

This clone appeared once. The CDR3 protein is CASSPLGNHMNTEAFF. In nucleotides, the CDR3 is TGTGCCAGTAGTCCATTGGGGAACCACATGAACACTGAAGCTTTCTTT. V usage is TRBV19 and J usage is TRBJ1-1; D ambiguous. CDR3 length equals 16 residues. Germline V CDR1 and CDR2: LNHDA, SQIVND (reference sequence). V lost 5 bases, J lost 0 bases, and 16 bases lay in between. The whole variable domain, remainder taken from reference TRBV19 and TRBJ1-1, is DGGITQSPKYLFRKEGQNVTLSCEQNLNHDAMYWYRQDPGQGLRLIYYSQIVNDFQKGDIAEGYSVSREKKESFPLTVTSAQKNPTAFYLCASSPLGNHMNTEAFFGQGTRLTVV.

CDR3: CASSFNVAKNIQYF. The DNA of the CDR3 is TGTGCCAGCAGTTTCAACGTAGCCAAAAACATTCAGTACTTC. The chain joins TRBV28 to TRBJ2-4; no clear D. Germline V gene sequence: CDR1 MDHEN, CDR2 SYDVKM. The CDR3 contains 14 residues. V gave up 3 bases and J gave up 0 bases, with 6 bases separating them.

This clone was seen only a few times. In DNA, the CDR3 is TGTGCCAGCAGGGGCGGGGGCGGCTACACCTTC. This codes for CASRGGGGYTF. The rearrangement joins TRBV3-1 (or the pseudogene TRBV3-2) to TRBJ1-2; D might be TRBD1 (6 bases). The length of the CDR3 is 11 residues. Germline V lookup: CDR1 LGHDT, CDR2 YNNKEL (reference sequence). V lost 6 bases, J lost 8 bases, and 10 bases lay in between.

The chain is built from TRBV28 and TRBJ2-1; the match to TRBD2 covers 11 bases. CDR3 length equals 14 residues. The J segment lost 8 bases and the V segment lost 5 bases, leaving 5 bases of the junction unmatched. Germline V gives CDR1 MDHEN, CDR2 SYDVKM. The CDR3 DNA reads TGTGCCAGCAGTATAGCGGGGGGGCGGGATGAGCAGTTCTTC. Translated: CASSIAGGRDEQFF.

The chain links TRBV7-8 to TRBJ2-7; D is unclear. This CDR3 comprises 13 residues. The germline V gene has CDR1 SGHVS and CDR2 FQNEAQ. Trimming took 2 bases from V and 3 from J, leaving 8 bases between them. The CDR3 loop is CASSLKQSYEQYF. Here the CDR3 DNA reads TGTGCCAGCAGCTTAAAACAGAGCTACGAGCAGTACTTC.

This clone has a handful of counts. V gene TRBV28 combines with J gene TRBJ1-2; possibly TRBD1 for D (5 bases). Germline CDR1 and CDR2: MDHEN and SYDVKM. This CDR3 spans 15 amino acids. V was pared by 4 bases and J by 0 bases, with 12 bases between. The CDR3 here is CASSSPRGPNYGYTF. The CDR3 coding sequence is TGTGCCAGCAGTTCTCCTCGGGGACCTAACTATGGCTACACCTTC.

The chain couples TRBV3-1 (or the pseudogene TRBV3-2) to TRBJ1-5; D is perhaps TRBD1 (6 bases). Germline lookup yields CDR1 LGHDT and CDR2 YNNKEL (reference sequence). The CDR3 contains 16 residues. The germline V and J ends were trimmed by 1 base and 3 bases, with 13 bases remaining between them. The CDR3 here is CASSQGQVTVNQPQHF. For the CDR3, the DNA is TGTGCCAGCAGCCAAGGACAGGTTACCGTCAATCAGCCCCAGCATTTT.